The clone carrying this T cell receptor (beta chain) came up many times. Antigen specificity is unknown. TCRdb ran MiXCR on the RT-PCR reads and lists one entry per CDR3 protein. This sample has under 550,000 distinct CDR3 sequences; roughly 7.6% occur once, and the top ten carry about 12%. This record comes from a study of response to subunit inactivated influenza vaccine. Study conclusions and caveats: Authors suggested few new T cells are recruited by each seasonal influenza vaccination.

The V end lost 2 bases, the J end lost 2 bases, and 13 bases lay between the germline ends. This CDR3 region has 15 residues. Looked up from germline, CDR1 is MNHEY and CDR2 is SVGAGI. This sequence originates from a man between 50 and 69 years old who received an inactivated influenza vaccine. This chain uses TRBV6-5 with TRBJ2-7; possibly TRBD1 for D (6 bases). This sample comprised PBMCs from blood, obtained approximately 25 months after vaccination. The CDR3 is CASSYSPDRAYEQYF. The CDR3 DNA reads TGTGCCAGCAGTTACAGCCCGGACAGAGCCTACGAGCAGTACTTC.